A selection of T cell receptor beta chains follows, all from one sample in a study of blood T cell repertoires in COVID-19. Some clones are missing from TCRdb's copy, which holds only in-frame ones; the method was immunoSEQ multiplex PCR. The repertoire consists of 55,000 to 75,000 clones, with about 90% occurring once and the leading ten covering approximately 8%. The sequenced sample was peripheral blood. These receptors were collected from a human donor in a cohort sampled during active COVID-19. CDR3s include the opening cysteine and the closing phenylalanine or tryptophan. Each record gives: J gene, CDR3 length, D gene, V gene, CDR3 DNA, CDR3 protein. A D gene is named only where the DNA matches it firmly.

j_call: TRBJ1-2
cdr3_length: 15
d_call: NA
v_call: TRBV10-3
cdr3_nt: TGTGCCATCACCGACGGTGGGGGCCCCAACTATGGCTACACCTTC
cdr3_aa: CAITDGGGPNYGYTF

j_call: TRBJ1-1
cdr3_length: 16
d_call: NA
v_call: TRBV6-2/TRBV6-3
cdr3_nt: TGTGCCAGCAGTTACTCTGGGGCGCCTATGAACACTGAAGCTTTCTTT
cdr3_aa: CASSYSGAPMNTEAFF

j_call: TRBJ2-7
cdr3_length: 15
d_call: NA
v_call: TRBV6-1
cdr3_nt: TGTGCCAGCAGTGAAGCGCTTCATGGGGCTTACGAGCAGTACTTC
cdr3_aa: CASSEALHGAYEQYF

j_call: TRBJ2-3
cdr3_length: 14
d_call: TRBD2
v_call: TRBV24-1
cdr3_nt: TGTGCCACCACAGCGGGGGGGCTGGGAGATACGCAGTATTTT
cdr3_aa: CATTAGGLGDTQYF

j_call: TRBJ2-7
cdr3_length: 18
d_call: TRBD1
v_call: TRBV28
cdr3_nt: TGTGCCAGCAGTCCAATTGGGACAGGGTTTAGTGTTTCGGGCGAGCAGTACTTC
cdr3_aa: CASSPIGTGFSVSGEQYF

j_call: TRBJ2-7
cdr3_length: 14
d_call: TRBD1
v_call: TRBV19
cdr3_nt: TGTGCCAGTAACGCTAGGGACAGTTCCTACGAGCAGTACTTC
cdr3_aa: CASNARDSSYEQYF

j_call: TRBJ2-7
cdr3_length: 16
d_call: TRBD2
v_call: TRBV3-1/TRBV3-2
cdr3_nt: TGTGCCAGCAGCCAAGAACCAGCGGGGGGGCCACACGAGCAGTACTTC
cdr3_aa: CASSQEPAGGPHEQYF

j_call: TRBJ1-6
cdr3_length: 13
d_call: NA
v_call: TRBV2
cdr3_nt: TGTGCCACGCGGGGCGGCGATAATTCACCCCTCCACTTT
cdr3_aa: CATRGGDNSPLHF

j_call: TRBJ1-3
cdr3_length: 13
d_call: NA
v_call: TRBV11-2
cdr3_nt: TGTGCCAGCAGCTTTCAGGTTGGAAACACCATATATTTT
cdr3_aa: CASSFQVGNTIYF

j_call: TRBJ1-1
cdr3_length: 12
d_call: NA
v_call: TRBV29-1
cdr3_nt: TGCAGCGTTCCTGCAGGGAACACTGAAGCTTTCTTT
cdr3_aa: CSVPAGNTEAFF

j_call: TRBJ1-2
cdr3_length: 14
d_call: NA
v_call: TRBV2
cdr3_nt: TGTGCCAGCAGTGAATTGGGCAGCCCCTATGGCTACACCTTC
cdr3_aa: CASSELGSPYGYTF

j_call: TRBJ2-7
cdr3_length: 15
d_call: TRBD2
v_call: TRBV11-2
cdr3_nt: TGTGCCAGCAGCTCCTTCGGGACTAGCGACTACGAGCAGTACTTC
cdr3_aa: CASSSFGTSDYEQYF

j_call: TRBJ2-7
cdr3_length: 15
d_call: NA
v_call: TRBV11-2
cdr3_nt: TGTGCCAGCAGCGGGGTAGGAGGGCCTCTCTACGAGCAGTACTTC
cdr3_aa: CASSGVGGPLYEQYF

j_call: TRBJ2-7
cdr3_length: 14
d_call: TRBD1
v_call: TRBV19
cdr3_nt: TGTGCCAGTAGTATGGGACAGGCCCCCTACGAGCAGTACTTC
cdr3_aa: CASSMGQAPYEQYF